The present T cell receptor beta chain was sequenced within a study of T-cell memory formation after mild COVID-19. The study, taken as a whole, reports: Shrinking CD4+ clones were chiefly CM and EM; CD8+ ones were chiefly EMRA. Among clones contracting day 15 to 85, CD4/CD8 was balanced, whereas later expanders leaned CD4+. Certain responding clones were present in pre-infection memory, suggesting participation of cross-reactive memory.

In regard to this clonotype: Its target is not known.

TCR alpha and TCR beta cDNA libraries with sample barcodes and UMIs came from 5'RACE using constant-segment primers. TCRdb re-analysed the 5' RACE reads in MiXCR, keeping a single row per CDR3 protein. The sample has 300,000 to 400,000 distinct CDR3 sequences; around a fifth are singletons. V was shortened by 0 bases and J by 5 bases, with 11 bases between the two germline ends. Per the germline V gene, CDR1 is SGHRS and CDR2 is YFSETQ. There are 15 residues in the CDR3. The specimen sequenced was PBMCs or a T cell subset sorted from them (not recorded which). This chain uses TRBV5-1 with TRBJ2-2, with D perhaps TRBD2 (5 bases). This TCR was recovered from an adult woman who had mild COVID-19 (a few samples of this study predate the infection). Cell type and time point are not known. The CDR3 coding sequence is TGCGCCAGCAGCTTGGGCGGGCACGAGACCGGGGAGCTGTTTTTT. It encodes CASSLGGHETGELFF.